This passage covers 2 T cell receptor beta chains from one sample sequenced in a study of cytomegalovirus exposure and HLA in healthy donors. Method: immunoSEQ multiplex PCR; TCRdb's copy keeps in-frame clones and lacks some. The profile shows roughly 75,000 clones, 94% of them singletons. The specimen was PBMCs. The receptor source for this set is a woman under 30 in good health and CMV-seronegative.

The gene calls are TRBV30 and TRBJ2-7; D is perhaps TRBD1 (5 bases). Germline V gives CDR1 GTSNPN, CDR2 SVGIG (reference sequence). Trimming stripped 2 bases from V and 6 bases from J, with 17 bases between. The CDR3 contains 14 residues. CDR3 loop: CAWSLSQGLSEQYF. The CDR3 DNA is TGTGCCTGGAGTCTCTCCCAGGGTTTAAGCGAGCAGTACTTC.

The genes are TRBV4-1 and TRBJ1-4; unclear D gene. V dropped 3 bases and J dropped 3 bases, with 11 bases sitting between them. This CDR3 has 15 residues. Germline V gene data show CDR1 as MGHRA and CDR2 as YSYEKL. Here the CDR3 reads CASSHEGSANEKLFF. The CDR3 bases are TGCGCCAGCAGCCATGAGGGATCGGCTAATGAAAAACTGTTTTTT.